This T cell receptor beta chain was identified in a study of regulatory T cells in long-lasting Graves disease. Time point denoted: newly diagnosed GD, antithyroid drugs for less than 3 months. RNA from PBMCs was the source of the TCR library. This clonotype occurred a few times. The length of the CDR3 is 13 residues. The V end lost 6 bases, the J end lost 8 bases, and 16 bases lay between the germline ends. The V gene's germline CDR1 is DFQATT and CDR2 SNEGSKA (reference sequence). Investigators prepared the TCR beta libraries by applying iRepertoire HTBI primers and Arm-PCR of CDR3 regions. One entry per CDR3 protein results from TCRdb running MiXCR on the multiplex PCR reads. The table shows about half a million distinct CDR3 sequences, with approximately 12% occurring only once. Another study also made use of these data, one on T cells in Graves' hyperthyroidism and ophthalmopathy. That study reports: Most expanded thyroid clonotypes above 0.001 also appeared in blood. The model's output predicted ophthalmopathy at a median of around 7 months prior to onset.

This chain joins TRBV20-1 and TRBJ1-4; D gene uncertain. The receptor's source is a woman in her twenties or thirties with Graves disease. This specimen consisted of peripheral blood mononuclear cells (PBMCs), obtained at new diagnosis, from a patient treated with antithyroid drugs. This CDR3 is CSAPGIDREKLFF. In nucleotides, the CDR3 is TGCAGTGCCCCGGGGATAGACCGAGAAAAACTGTTTTTT.